Each of the 20 T cell receptor beta chains below was sequenced from the same sample in a study of T cell repertoires in cytomegalovirus infection. TCRdb used MiXCR to reprocess the reads, holding one entry per CDR3 protein. The sample consists of 350,000 to 550,000 distinct CDR3 sequences, about a third of them appearing once. Sample: PBMCs. The receptors shown here come from a human donor in good health (CMV status not recorded). Some clones in this sample may be carry-over from other donors' samples.

This clonotype was seen a few times. The chain joins TRBV7-2 to TRBJ2-7; D may be TRBD2 (8 bases). The V gene's germline CDR1 is SGHTA and CDR2 FQGNSA. V lost 5 bases and J lost 2, with 16 bases in between. The CDR3 contains 15 residues. DNA of the CDR3: TGTGCCAGCAGCCCGGGAGGGACAGTTCCCTACGAGCAGTACTTC. This sequence encodes CASSPGGTVPYEQYF.

In this sample, this clonotype turned up many times. V and J are TRBV7-2 and TRBJ2-7; perhaps TRBD2 as D (6 bases). The V gene lost 7 bases and the J gene lost 0 bases, with 13 bases spanning the gap. CDR3 length: 14 residues. Germline assignment: CDR1 SGHTA and CDR2 FQGNSA. The CDR3 DNA reads TGTGCCAGCACCCGGAGGGGTAGCTCCTACGAGCAGTACTTC. This gives the protein CASTRRGSSYEQYF.

CDR3 loop: CATAGPTNEQYF. The CDR3 DNA follows: TGTGCCACCGCCGGGCCGACGAACGAGCAGTACTTC. The chain couples TRBV24-1 to TRBJ2-7; D is unclear. V lost 9 bases and J lost 5, with 13 bases in between. CDR1 is KGHDR, CDR2 SFDVKD, per germline. This CDR3 comprises 12 residues.

This clonotype has more than one count but fewer than ten. The gene calls are TRBV7-4 and TRBJ2-3; TRBD1 matches 7 bases. The length of the CDR3 is 15 residues. J gave up 1 base and V 5 bases, and 6 bases lay outside the gene matches. The germline CDR1 and CDR2 sequences are SGHVT and SQSDAQ. The CDR3 region has the DNA TGTGCCAGCAGCGGCAGAGGACAGGGCACAGATACGCAGTATTTT. This sequence encodes CASSGRGQGTDTQYF. Looking up the rest from reference TRBV7-4 and TRBJ2-3 gives the full variable domain: GAGVSQSPRYKVAKRGRDVALRCDSISGHVTLYWYRQTLGQGSEVLTYSQSDAQRDKSGRPSGRFSAERPERSVSTLKIQRTEQGDSAVYLCASSGRGQGTDTQYFGPGTRLTVL.

This chain links TRBV4-2 with TRBJ2-1; the D is unclear. V was trimmed by 3 bases and J by 0 bases, leaving 9 bases between them. CDR1 is LGHNA, CDR2 YNFKEQ, per germline. CDR3 length equals 15 residues. As DNA, the CDR3 is TGTGCCAGCAGCCAGCTATTAAGCTCCTACAATGAGCAGTTCTTC. Translated: CASSQLLSSYNEQFF.

This clonotype was recorded at least ten times. Here the CDR3 reads CASSQAGSGVVDTQYF. CDR3 DNA: TGTGCCAGCAGCCAAGCGGGTAGCGGGGTCGTAGATACGCAGTATTTT. V gene TRBV4-2 combines with J gene TRBJ2-3, with TRBD2 matching 8 bases. Germline V gene lookup returns CDR1 LGHNA and CDR2 YNFKEQ. Germline trimming cut 1 base from V and 5 bases from J; bases unmatched to any gene: 8. The CDR3 extends over 16 amino acids.

This clonotype was picked up a small number of times. The V and J genes are TRBV29-1 and TRBJ2-3; D is perhaps TRBD2 (6 bases). Germline values: CDR1 SQVTM, CDR2 ANQGSEA. V dropped 7 bases and J dropped 1 base, with 18 bases sitting between them. This CDR3 comprises 15 residues. CDR3 protein: CSAPRAGYGTDTQYF. CDR3 DNA sequence: TGCAGCGCCCCCCGGGCGGGGTACGGCACAGATACGCAGTATTTT.

This clonotype has a handful of counts. The chain is built from TRBV20-1 and TRBJ1-5; possibly TRBD1 for D (6 bases). There are 18 residues in the CDR3. Trimming removed 0 bases at V and 4 bases at J, with 22 bases between. CDR1 is DFQATT, CDR2 SNEGSKA, per germline (reference sequence). The CDR3 is CSARDDRTLGGANQPQHF. The CDR3 DNA reads TGCAGTGCTAGAGATGACAGAACATTGGGGGGCGCGAATCAGCCCCAGCATTTT.

This chain uses TRBV20-1 with TRBJ1-4; 7 nucleotides agree with TRBD1. Trimming removed 4 bases from V and 7 bases from J; junction bases left unmatched: 6. This CDR3 comprises 13 residues. Germline V gives CDR1 DFQATT, CDR2 SNEGSKA (reference sequence). The CDR3 nucleotides read TGCAGTGCTATAGAGGGGGCGAGTGAAAAACTGTTTTTT. Residues: CSAIEGASEKLFF.

In its sample, this clonotype was seen many times. V usage is TRBV7-6 and J usage is TRBJ2-2; D call uncertain. Trimming cost V 5 bases and J 1 base, with 11 bases left between them. The CDR3 has 15 residues. Germline CDR1 and CDR2: SGHVS and FNYEAQ. The CDR3 nucleotides are TGTGCCAGCAGCATCTTACAGAGGAACACCGGGGAGCTGTTTTTT. It is translated as CASSILQRNTGELFF.

There are many counts of this clonotype. The genes are TRBV6-1 and TRBJ2-5; a weak D match, TRBD1 (6 bases). V lost 6 bases and J lost 5, with 10 bases in between. Per germline, CDR1 MNHNS and CDR2 SASEGT. The CDR3 loop spans 12 amino acids. CDR3: CASRYREETQYF. CDR3 DNA sequence: TGTGCCAGCAGGTACAGGGAGGAGACCCAGTACTTC.

This clonotype was seen more than once but under ten times. The J gene is TRBJ2-1, the V gene TRBV6-1; TRBD1 might be the D (6 bases). With 0 bases removed from V and 10 bases from J, the gap between germline ends came to 7 bases. From germline, CDR1 is MNHNS and CDR2 SASEGT. The CDR3 is made up of 12 amino acids. CDR3 sequence reads: CASSEARGEQFF. The CDR3 nucleotides read TGTGCCAGCAGTGAAGCGAGGGGGGAGCAGTTCTTC.

The V call is TRBV7-3, the J call TRBJ2-7; possibly TRBD1 for D (7 bases). The V gene lost 5 bases and the J gene lost 5 bases, with 13 bases spanning the gap. In germline, CDR1 is SGHTA, CDR2 FQGTGA. This CDR3 is 13 amino acids long. The CDR3 DNA is TGTGCCAGCAGCGCGTTCAGGGGGGACGAGCAGTACTTC. It specifies CASSAFRGDEQYF. Combining the CDR3 with reference TRBV7-3 and TRBJ2-7 gives the whole variable domain GAGVSQTPSNKVTEKGKYVELRCDPISGHTALYWYRQSLGQGPEFLIYFQGTGAADDSGLPNDRFFAVRPEGSVSTLKIQRTERGDSAVYLCASSAFRGDEQYFGPGTRLTVT.

Notes on this clonotype: Germline is not matched at one junction end, which may reflect a read error. The chain recombines TRBV4-1 with TRBJ1-2, with TRBD1 identical over 7 bases. The CDR3 totals 14 residues. Germline CDR1 reads MGHRA; CDR2 reads YSYEKL. This chain's CDR3 is CASSQAGQLYGYTF. The CDR3 coding sequence is TGTGCCAGCAGCCAAGCGGGACAGCTCTATGGCTACACCTTC.

As for this clonotype: The junction departs from the called germline gene at one end, perhaps through a read error. The chain combines TRBV7-8 with TRBJ1-1; D not certain. The CDR3 length is 13 residues. Germline CDR1 SGHVS, CDR2 FQNEAQ. Written as DNA, the CDR3 is TGTGCCAGCAGCCCGGTGGGAGACACGGAAGCTTGCTTT. Protein: CASSPVGDTEACF.

This sequence joins TRBV28 and TRBJ2-7, with 8 positions matching TRBD1. Germline assignment: CDR1 MDHEN and CDR2 SYDVKM. The CDR3 runs 14 residues. V dropped 3 bases and J dropped 3; count of bases not matched to a gene: 4. The CDR3 reads CASSLAGGRYEQYF. CDR3 in DNA: TGTGCCAGCAGTTTGGCAGGGGGCCGCTACGAGCAGTACTTC.

This clonotype has more than one count but fewer than ten. The rearrangement uses TRBV28 and TRBJ1-1; 7 bases map to TRBD1. Germline CDR1 is MDHEN and CDR2 is SYDVKM. The CDR3 is 11 amino acids. Losses at the gene ends were 6 bases for V and 11 bases for J; bases not matched to a gene: 6. The chain's CDR3 is CASRGQPAAFF. CDR3 bases: TGTGCCAGCAGGGGACAGCCCGCGGCTTTCTTT.

Turning to this clonotype: Possible read error: a much larger clone is one base away. This sequence joins TRBV12-3 or TRBV12-4 and TRBJ1-5, with D possibly matching TRBD1 (6 bases). CDR3 size: 14 residues. CDR3: CASRPGQYNQTQHF. CDR3 coding DNA: TGTGCCAGCAGACCTGGACAGTACAATCAGACCCAGCATTTT.

The chain has TRBV28 and TRBJ1-5; D not certain. Looked up from germline, CDR1 is MDHEN and CDR2 is SYDVKM. The CDR3 length is 16 residues. With 4 bases removed from V and 2 bases from J, the gap between germline ends came to 15 bases. The CDR3: CASSSRSVEGNQPQHF. The DNA for the CDR3 is TGTGCCAGCAGTTCCCGAAGTGTGGAGGGCAATCAGCCCCAGCATTTT.

This clonotype was observed at least ten times. The J gene is TRBJ1-2, the V gene TRBV7-2; D perhaps matches TRBD1 (6 bases). Trimming pared 3 bases from V and 0 bases from J, leaving 20 bases between. Germline V gives CDR1 SGHTA, CDR2 FQGNSA. The CDR3 covers 18 residues. CDR3 region: CASSLETGFMGPNYGYTF. For the CDR3, the DNA is TGTGCCAGCAGCTTGGAGACAGGTTTTATGGGTCCTAACTATGGCTACACCTTC.